These 14 T cell receptor beta chains came from one sample sequenced in a study of molecular identifiers for immune sequencing clone quantification. One entry per CDR3 protein, called by TCRdb with MiXCR from the PCR reads. Of approximately 97,000 distinct CDR3 sequences listed, 30% to 45% are singletons. The sample comprised naive CD8+ T cells from blood, with Jurkat cell RNA spiked in. The sample's subset: FACS-sorted CD8+CD4-CCR7+CD45RA+ naive T cells. The receptors come from a human donor in good health. Some libraries in this study had Jurkat cell RNA spiked in.

Only a few counts were recorded for this clonotype. The chain employs TRBV4-3 and TRBJ2-1, with no clear D. Germline-derived CDR1 and CDR2 are LGHNA and YSLEER. The CDR3 runs 14 residues. Trimming removed 5 bases from V and 6 bases from J, with 14 bases in between. The CDR3 region has the DNA TGCGCCAGCAGCTCAGAGGTAGGGATCAATGAGCAGTTCTTC. As protein: CASSSEVGINEQFF.

This clonotype has a handful of counts. CDR3 nucleotide sequence: TGTGCCAGCAGCTTGGATGCTGAGACCCAGTACTTC. Its protein is CASSLDAETQYF. V is TRBV5-4 and J is TRBJ2-5; D uncertain. The CDR3 length is 12 residues. CDR1 and CDR2 (germline): SGHNT, YYREEE (reference sequence). Trimming cost V 0 bases and J 5 bases, with 5 bases left between them.

This clonotype was detected many times. The CDR3 loop is CASSFGATTYEQYF. CDR3 bases: TGCGCCAGCAGCTTCGGGGCGACGACCTACGAGCAGTACTTC. V gene TRBV5-1 combines with J gene TRBJ2-7; perhaps D is TRBD1 or TRBD2 (5 bases each). V was cut by 2 bases and J by 2 bases, with 11 bases left in between. CDR3 length: 14 residues. Looked up from germline, CDR1 is SGHRS and CDR2 is YFSETQ.

The chain is built from TRBV28 and TRBJ2-1; D might be TRBD1 or TRBD2, each matching 5 bases. This CDR3 is built from 13 residues. Trimming took 6 bases from V and 6 from J, leaving 12 bases between them. Germline lookup yields CDR1 MDHEN and CDR2 SYDVKM. CDR3 in amino acids: CASRSRGSNEQFF. DNA of the CDR3: TGTGCCAGCAGGTCCCGGGGCTCCAATGAGCAGTTCTTC.

The CDR3 region has the DNA TGTGCCAGTAGACACCGGGACAACTCCTACGAGCAGTACTTC. Protein: CASRHRDNSYEQYF. This rearrangement joins TRBV19 to TRBJ2-7, with a weak D call TRBD1 (6 bases). V was shortened by 6 bases and J by 0 bases, with 12 bases between the two germline ends. The CDR3 extends over 14 amino acids. In germline, CDR1 is LNHDA, CDR2 SQIVND (reference sequence).

This clonotype was recorded at least ten times. The V call is TRBV28, the J call TRBJ2-5; D might be TRBD2 (7 bases). The CDR3 consists of 16 residues. CDR1 is MDHEN, CDR2 SYDVKM, per germline. V gave up 6 bases and J gave up 3 bases, with 20 bases separating them. The CDR3 loop reads CASSRHWEGGEETQYF. The CDR3 DNA reads as TGTGCCAGCAGCCGCCACTGGGAGGGGGGGGAAGAGACCCAGTACTTC.

The sample holds many counts of this clonotype. CDR3 DNA sequence: TGTGCCAGCAAAACAGGGTTTGGGGCCAACGTCCTGACTTTC. As protein: CASKTGFGANVLTF. The chain carries TRBV2 and TRBJ2-6; maybe TRBD1 (6 bases). The germline V gene has CDR1 SNHLY and CDR2 FYNNEI. There are 14 residues in the CDR3. V was cut by 7 bases and J by 3 bases, with 10 bases left in between.

The V and J genes are TRBV4-3 and TRBJ2-7; possibly TRBD1 or TRBD2 for D (6 bases each). Trimming removed 2 bases from V and 3 bases from J, with 11 bases in between. The germline V gene has CDR1 LGHNA and CDR2 YSLEER. The CDR3 totals 14 residues. CDR3 nucleotide sequence: TGCGCCAGCAGCCAATCCCGGGGGCGCTACGAGCAGTACTTC. It encodes CASSQSRGRYEQYF.

The V call is TRBV7-3, the J call TRBJ2-4; TRBD2 might be the D (5 bases). The germline V and J ends were trimmed by 0 bases and 4 bases, with 10 bases remaining between them. The CDR3 consists of 15 residues. Germline assignment: CDR1 SGHTA and CDR2 FQGTGA. The DNA for the CDR3 is TGTGCCAGCAGCTTAACGAGCGGAGGAAAAAACATTCAGTACTTC. Protein: CASSLTSGGKNIQYF.

The chain recombines TRBV27 with TRBJ2-7; D uncertain. Germline V lookup: CDR1 MNHEY, CDR2 SMNVEV (reference sequence). V shed 0 bases and J shed 6 bases, with 9 bases lying between them. This CDR3 region has 13 residues. The CDR3 bases are TGTGCCAGCAGTTTATCGACCAGCAGCGAGCAGTACTTC. Its translation is CASSLSTSSEQYF.

The rearrangement uses TRBV28 and TRBJ2-1, with 9 nucleotides matching TRBD2. Trimming removed 2 bases from V and 6 bases from J; junction bases left unmatched: 17. CDR1 is MDHEN and CDR2 is SYDVKM in the germline V gene. CDR3 length equals 19 residues. CDR3 DNA: TGTGCCAGCAGTTTACGCACACCCCCCCCGGGACTAGCAAGCAATGAGCAGTTCTTC. Translating it yields CASSLRTPPPGLASNEQFF.

This clonotype was picked up a small number of times. The chain uses TRBV27 and TRBJ2-3; D not resolved. The CDR3 is 12 amino acids. Germline-derived CDR1 and CDR2 are MNHEY and SMNVEV (reference sequence). Trimming pared 8 bases from V and 6 bases from J, leaving 12 bases between. The CDR3 DNA reads as TGTGCCAGCGGGTTGTACACGGATACGCAGTATTTT. This codes for CASGLYTDTQYF.

There are a few counts of this clonotype. V gene TRBV29-1 combines with J gene TRBJ2-7; weak D call: TRBD1 (5 bases). Germline CDR1 SQVTM, CDR2 ANQGSEA. This CDR3 has 15 residues. V lost 6 bases, J lost 0 bases, and 18 bases lay in between. CDR3: CSVLTARRSSYEQYF. The CDR3 DNA is TGCAGCGTCCTGACAGCTAGAAGATCCTCCTACGAGCAGTACTTC.

In the case of this clonotype: Since the CDR3 does not end with the conserved phenylalanine or tryptophan, this likely comes from a read error. This chain joins TRBV13 and TRBJ2-7, with 7 bases that match TRBD2. CDR1 is PRHDT, CDR2 FYEKMQ, per germline (reference sequence). J gave up 0 bases and V 3 bases, and 14 bases lay outside the gene matches. This CDR3 comprises 18 residues. The CDR3 spells CASSFIAEDPGGSYEQYI. The CDR3 DNA reads as TGTGCCAGCAGCTTCATAGCGGAGGACCCGGGAGGCTCCTACGAGCAGTACATC.